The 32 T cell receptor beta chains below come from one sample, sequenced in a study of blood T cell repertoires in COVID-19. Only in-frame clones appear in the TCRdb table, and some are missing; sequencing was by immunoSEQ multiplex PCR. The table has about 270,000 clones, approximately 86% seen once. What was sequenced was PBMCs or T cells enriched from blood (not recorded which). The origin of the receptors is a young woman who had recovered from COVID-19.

DNA of the CDR3: TGTGCCTGGAGCTACTTAACTCAAGAGACCCAGTACTTC. Protein product: CAWSYLTQETQYF. The chain uses TRBV30 and TRBJ2-5; D is unclear. The CDR3 has 13 residues. Germline loops: CDR1 GTSNPN, CDR2 SVGIG (reference sequence). Trimming took 3 bases from V and 2 from J, leaving 10 bases between them.

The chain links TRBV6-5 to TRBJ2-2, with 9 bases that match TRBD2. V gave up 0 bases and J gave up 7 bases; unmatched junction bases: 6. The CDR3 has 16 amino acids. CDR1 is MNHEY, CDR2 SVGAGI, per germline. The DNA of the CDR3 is TGTGCCAGCAGTTACTCTAGCGGGGGCTTATACGGGGAGCTGTTTTTT. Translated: CASSYSSGGLYGELFF.

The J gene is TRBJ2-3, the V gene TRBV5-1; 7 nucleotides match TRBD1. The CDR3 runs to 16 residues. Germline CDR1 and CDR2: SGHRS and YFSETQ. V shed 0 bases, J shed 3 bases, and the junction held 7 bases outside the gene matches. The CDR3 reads CASSLGGGRGTDTQYF. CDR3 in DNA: TGCGCCAGCAGCTTGGGAGGGGGCAGAGGGACAGATACGCAGTATTTT.

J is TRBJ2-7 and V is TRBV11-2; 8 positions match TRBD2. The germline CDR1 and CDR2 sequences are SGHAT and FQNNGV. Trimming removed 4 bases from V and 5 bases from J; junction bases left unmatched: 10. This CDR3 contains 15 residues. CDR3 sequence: CASSSGYSGNDEQYF. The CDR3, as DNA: TGTGCCAGCAGCTCCGGATATAGCGGGAATGACGAGCAGTACTTC.

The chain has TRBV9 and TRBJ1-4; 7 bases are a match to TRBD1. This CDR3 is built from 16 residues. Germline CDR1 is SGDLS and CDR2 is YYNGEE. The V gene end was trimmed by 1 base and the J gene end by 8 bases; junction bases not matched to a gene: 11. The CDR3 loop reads CASSVTDRQGWEKLFF. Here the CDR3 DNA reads TGTGCCAGCAGCGTAACGGACCGACAGGGATGGGAAAAACTGTTTTTT.

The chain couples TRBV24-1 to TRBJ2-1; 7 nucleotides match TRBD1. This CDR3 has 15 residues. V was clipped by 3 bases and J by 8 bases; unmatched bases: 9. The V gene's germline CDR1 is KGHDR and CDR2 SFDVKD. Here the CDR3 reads CATSDTDRAADEQFF. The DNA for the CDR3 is TGTGCCACCAGTGATACAGACAGGGCTGCAGATGAGCAGTTCTTC.

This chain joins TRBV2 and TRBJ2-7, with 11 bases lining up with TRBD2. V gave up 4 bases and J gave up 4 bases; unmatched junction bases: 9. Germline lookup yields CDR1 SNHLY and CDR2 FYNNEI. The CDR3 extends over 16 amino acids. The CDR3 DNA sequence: TGTGCCAGCAGTGGGACTAGCGGGCAGCTAGGGTACGAGCAGTACTTC. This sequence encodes CASSGTSGQLGYEQYF.

The CDR3 nucleotides read TGCAGCGTGGGGGGGAGAAACCAAGAGACCCAGTACTTC. Encoded protein: CSVGGRNQETQYF. V usage is TRBV29-1 and J usage is TRBJ2-5; 7 bases fit TRBD2. J gave up 0 bases and V 6 bases, and 4 bases lay outside the gene matches. The CDR3 covers 13 residues. The germline gives CDR1 SQVTM, CDR2 ANQGSEA.

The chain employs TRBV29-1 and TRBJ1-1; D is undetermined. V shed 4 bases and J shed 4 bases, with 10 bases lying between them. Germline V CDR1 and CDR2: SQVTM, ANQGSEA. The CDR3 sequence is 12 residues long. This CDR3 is CSVAKRVTEAFF. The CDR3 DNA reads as TGCAGCGTTGCGAAACGAGTCACTGAAGCTTTCTTT.

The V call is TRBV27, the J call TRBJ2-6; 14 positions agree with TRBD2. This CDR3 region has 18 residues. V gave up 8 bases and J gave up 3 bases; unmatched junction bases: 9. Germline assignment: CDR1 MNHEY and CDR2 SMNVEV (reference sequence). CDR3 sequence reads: CASRQGGLAGDGANVLTF. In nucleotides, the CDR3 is TGTGCCAGCCGACAAGGGGGACTAGCGGGAGATGGGGCCAACGTCCTGACTTTC.

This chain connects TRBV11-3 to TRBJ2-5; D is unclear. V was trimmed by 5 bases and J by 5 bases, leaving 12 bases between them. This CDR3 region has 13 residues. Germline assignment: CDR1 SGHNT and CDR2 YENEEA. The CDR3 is CASSPPLSETQYF. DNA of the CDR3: TGTGCCAGCAGCCCGCCCCTGAGTGAGACCCAGTACTTC.

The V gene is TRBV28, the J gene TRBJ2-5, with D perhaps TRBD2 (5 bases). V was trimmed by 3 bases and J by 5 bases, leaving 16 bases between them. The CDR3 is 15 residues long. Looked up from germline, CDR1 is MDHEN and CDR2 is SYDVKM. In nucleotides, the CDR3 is TGTGCCAGCAGTTTGCGGCTAGGCGGGTCGGAGACCCAGTACTTC. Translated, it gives CASSLRLGGSETQYF.

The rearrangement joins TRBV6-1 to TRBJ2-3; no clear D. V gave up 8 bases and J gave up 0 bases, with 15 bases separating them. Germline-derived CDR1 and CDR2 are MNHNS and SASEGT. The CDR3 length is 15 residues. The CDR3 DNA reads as TGTGCCAGCGATAAAGGCAGACTGAGCACAGATACGCAGTATTTT. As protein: CASDKGRLSTDTQYF.

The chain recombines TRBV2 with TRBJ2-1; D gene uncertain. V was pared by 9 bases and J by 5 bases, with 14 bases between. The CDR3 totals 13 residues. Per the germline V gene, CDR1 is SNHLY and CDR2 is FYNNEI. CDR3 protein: CARSETPNNEQFF. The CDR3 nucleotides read TGTGCCAGGTCTGAGACACCTAACAATGAGCAGTTCTTC.

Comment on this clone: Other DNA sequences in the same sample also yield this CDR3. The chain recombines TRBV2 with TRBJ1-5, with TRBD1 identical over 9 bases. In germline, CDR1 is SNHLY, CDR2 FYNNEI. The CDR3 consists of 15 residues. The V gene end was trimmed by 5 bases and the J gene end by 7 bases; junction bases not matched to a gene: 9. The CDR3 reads CASSSTGTGNQPQHF. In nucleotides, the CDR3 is TGTGCCAGCAGTTCCACCGGGACAGGGAACCAGCCCCAGCATTTT.

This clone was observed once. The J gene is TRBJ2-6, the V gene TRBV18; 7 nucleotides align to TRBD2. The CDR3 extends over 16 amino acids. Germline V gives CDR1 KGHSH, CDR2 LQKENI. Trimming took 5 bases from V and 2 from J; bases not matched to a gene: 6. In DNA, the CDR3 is TGTGCCAGCTCAACCGGGGGGTCCACTGGGGCCAACGTCCTGACTTTC. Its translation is CASSTGGSTGANVLTF.

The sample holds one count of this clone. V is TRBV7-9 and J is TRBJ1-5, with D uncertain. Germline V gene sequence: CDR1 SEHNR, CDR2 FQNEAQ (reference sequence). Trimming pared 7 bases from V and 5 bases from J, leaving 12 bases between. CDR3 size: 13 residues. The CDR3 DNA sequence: TGTGCCAGCAACAACGAAGCGGATCAGCCCCAGCATTTT. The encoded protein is CASNNEADQPQHF.

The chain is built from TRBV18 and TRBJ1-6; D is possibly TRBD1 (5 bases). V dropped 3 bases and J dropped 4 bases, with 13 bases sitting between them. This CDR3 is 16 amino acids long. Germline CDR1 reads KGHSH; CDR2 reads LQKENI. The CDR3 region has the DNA TGTGCCAGCTCACCGATTTCAGGGAATTATAATTCACCCCTCCACTTT. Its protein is CASSPISGNYNSPLHF.

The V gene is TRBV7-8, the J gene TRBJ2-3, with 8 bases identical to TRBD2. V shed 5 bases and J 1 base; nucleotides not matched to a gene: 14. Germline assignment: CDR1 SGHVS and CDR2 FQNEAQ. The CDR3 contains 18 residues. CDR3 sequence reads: CASSPGTCGGYRTDTQYF. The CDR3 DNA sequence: TGTGCCAGCAGCCCCGGGACTTGCGGGGGGTACCGCACAGATACGCAGTATTTT.

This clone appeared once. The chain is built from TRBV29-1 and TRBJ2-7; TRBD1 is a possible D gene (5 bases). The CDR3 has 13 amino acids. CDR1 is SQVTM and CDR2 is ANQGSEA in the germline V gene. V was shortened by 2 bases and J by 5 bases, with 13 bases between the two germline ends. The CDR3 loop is CSVERQGRDEQYF. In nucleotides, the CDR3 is TGCAGCGTTGAACGGCAGGGTCGAGACGAGCAGTACTTC.

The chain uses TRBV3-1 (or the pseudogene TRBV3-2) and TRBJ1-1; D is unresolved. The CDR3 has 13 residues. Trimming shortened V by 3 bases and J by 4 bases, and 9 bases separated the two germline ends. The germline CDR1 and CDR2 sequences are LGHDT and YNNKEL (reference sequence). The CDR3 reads CASSHLESTEAFF. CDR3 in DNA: TGTGCCAGCAGCCATCTGGAGAGCACTGAAGCTTTCTTT.

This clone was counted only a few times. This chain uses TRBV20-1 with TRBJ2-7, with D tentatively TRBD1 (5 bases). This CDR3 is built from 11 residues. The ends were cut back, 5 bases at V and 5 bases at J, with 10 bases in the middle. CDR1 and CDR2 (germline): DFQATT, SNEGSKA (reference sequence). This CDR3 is CSAPRAHEQYF. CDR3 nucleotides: TGCAGTGCTCCCAGGGCCCACGAGCAGTACTTC.

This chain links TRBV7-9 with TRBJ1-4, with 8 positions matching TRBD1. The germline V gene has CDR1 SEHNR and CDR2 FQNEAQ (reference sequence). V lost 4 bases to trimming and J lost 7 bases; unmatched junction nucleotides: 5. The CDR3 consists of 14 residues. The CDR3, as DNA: TGTGCCAGCAGCTGGACAGGGAGGGGTGAAAAACTGTTTTTT. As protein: CASSWTGRGEKLFF.

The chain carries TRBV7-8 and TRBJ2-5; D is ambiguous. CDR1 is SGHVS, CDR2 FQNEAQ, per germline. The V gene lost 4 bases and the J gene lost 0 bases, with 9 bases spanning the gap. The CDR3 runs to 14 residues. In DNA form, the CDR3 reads TGTGCCAGCAGCTCTTCTAGGTACCAAGAGACCCAGTACTTC. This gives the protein CASSSSRYQETQYF.

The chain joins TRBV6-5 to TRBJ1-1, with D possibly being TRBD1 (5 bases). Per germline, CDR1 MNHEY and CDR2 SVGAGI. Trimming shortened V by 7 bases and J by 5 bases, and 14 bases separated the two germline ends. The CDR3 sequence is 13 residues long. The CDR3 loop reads CASKNGPGTEAFF. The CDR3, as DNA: TGTGCCAGCAAAAACGGGCCAGGGACTGAAGCTTTCTTT.

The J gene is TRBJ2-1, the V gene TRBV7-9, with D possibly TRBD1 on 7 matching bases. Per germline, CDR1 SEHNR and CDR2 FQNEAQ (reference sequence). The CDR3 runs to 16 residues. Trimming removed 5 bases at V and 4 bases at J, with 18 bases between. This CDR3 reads CASSPKEGAEYNEQFF. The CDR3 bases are TGTGCCAGCAGCCCGAAGGAGGGGGCGGAATACAATGAGCAGTTCTTC. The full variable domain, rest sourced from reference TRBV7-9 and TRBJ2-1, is DTGVSQNPRHKITKRGQNVTFRCDPISEHNRLYWYRQTLGQGPEFLTYFQNEAQLEKSRLLSDRFSAERPKGSFSTLEIQRTEQGDSAMYLCASSPKEGAEYNEQFFGPGTRLTVL.

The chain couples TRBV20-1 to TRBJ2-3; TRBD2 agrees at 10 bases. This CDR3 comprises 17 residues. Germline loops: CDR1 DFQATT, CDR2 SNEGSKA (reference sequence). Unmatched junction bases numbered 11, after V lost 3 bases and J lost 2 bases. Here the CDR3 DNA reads TGCAGTGCTAGTTTCCCACAAGCGGGAGGGATCACAGATACGCAGTATTTT. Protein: CSASFPQAGGITDTQYF.

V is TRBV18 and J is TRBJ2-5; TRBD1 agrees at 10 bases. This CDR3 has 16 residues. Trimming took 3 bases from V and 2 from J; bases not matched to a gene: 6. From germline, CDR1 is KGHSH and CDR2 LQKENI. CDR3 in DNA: TGTGCCAGCTCACCCGGGACAGGGGCCGTTCAAGAGACCCAGTACTTC. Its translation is CASSPGTGAVQETQYF.

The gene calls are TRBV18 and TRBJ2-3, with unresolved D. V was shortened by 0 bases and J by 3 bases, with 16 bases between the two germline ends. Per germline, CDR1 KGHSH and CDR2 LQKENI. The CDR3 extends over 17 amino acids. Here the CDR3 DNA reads TGTGCCAGCTCACCACCGATCCGGAAGACGACTACAGATACGCAGTATTTT. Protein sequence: CASSPPIRKTTTDTQYF.

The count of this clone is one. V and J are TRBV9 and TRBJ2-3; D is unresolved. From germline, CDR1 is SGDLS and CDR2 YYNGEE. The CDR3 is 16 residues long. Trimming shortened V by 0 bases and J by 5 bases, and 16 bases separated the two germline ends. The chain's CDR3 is CASSVATSPYLDTQYF. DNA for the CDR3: TGTGCCAGCAGCGTAGCTACCTCTCCTTATTTAGATACGCAGTATTTT.

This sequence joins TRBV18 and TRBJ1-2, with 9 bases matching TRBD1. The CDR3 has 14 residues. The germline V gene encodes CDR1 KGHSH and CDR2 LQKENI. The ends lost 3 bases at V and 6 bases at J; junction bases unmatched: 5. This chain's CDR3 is CASSPGTGLDGYTF. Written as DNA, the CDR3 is TGTGCCAGCTCACCCGGGACAGGGTTGGATGGCTACACCTTC.

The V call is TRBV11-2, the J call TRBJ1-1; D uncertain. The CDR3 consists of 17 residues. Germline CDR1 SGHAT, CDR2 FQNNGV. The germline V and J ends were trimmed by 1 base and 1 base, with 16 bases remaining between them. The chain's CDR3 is CASSLVPRGSANTEAFF. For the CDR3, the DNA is TGTGCCAGCAGCTTAGTGCCCCGAGGGTCGGCGAACACTGAAGCTTTCTTT.